Listed below are T cell receptor beta chains from one sample, sequenced in a study of blood T cells in healthy people across ages. Via MiXCR, TCRdb re-called the 5' RACE reads, giving one row per CDR3 protein. The sample includes about 1.8 million distinct CDR3 sequences, about 49% of them seen just once. The sample was blood. Receptors were obtained from a woman in her 40s in good health. The CDR3 runs from the conserved cysteine through the conserved F or W.

V gene	J gene	CDR3 protein
TRBV9	TRBJ1-2	CASSVDDLVYGYTF
TRBV20-1	TRBJ1-6	CSASQGSSYNSPLHF
TRBV9	TRBJ2-1	CASSVVAGGPVDEQFF
TRBV28	TRBJ1-1	CASPPNSISGNTEAFF
TRBV6-1	TRBJ2-5	CASSEPPREQYF
TRBV4-2	TRBJ2-1	CASSQVASGGSSSYNEQFF
TRBV7-2	-	CASSPSCAGETQYF
TRBV5-8	TRBJ2-5	CASSLAAGGIQETQYF
TRBV9	TRBJ2-1	CASSVSSYPYNEQFF
TRBV20-1	TRBJ1-2	CSAPIQGARGYTF
TRBV7-8	TRBJ2-7	CASSRTNEGRYEQYF
TRBV29-1	TRBJ2-7	CSVRRQDYEQYF
TRBV20-1	TRBJ2-7	CSGAGTSYEQYF
TRBV7-2	TRBJ2-3	CASSLQGTGGSDTQYF
TRBV6-2/TRBV6-3	TRBJ2-3	CASSYVAGASTSTDTQYF
TRBV20-1	TRBJ2-5	CSATTSGGSETQYF
TRBV20-1	TRBJ2-5	CSASPGLAGGSETQYF
TRBV18	TRBJ2-1	CASSPQDAREPEQFF
TRBV20-1	TRBJ2-3	CSADSILGTDTQYF
TRBV24-1	TRBJ1-5	CATSAGMTNFNQPQHF
TRBV11-1	TRBJ1-6	CASSYATGDSPLHF
TRBV27	TRBJ2-1	CASNSVGVGDEQFF
TRBV2	TRBJ2-5	CASSDNSGRLGEQYF
TRBV28	TRBJ2-7	CASSLQKAGGRLYEQYF
TRBV27	TRBJ2-3	CASRPRGRNTDTQYF
TRBV13	TRBJ2-3	CASSDTGTSSTDTQYF
TRBV14	TRBJ2-1	CASSPLQTSYDEQFF
TRBV15	TRBJ2-3	CATSREAGAITDTQYF
TRBV7-2	TRBJ2-1	CASSLGGSPLNEQFF
TRBV4-3	TRBJ2-7	CASSQGPGNEQYF
TRBV2	TRBJ1-2	CASSDGVFRTNYGYTF
TRBV7-2	TRBJ1-6	CASSPNGSPLHF
TRBV29-1	TRBJ1-6	CSVADSKLSSPLHF
TRBV28	TRBJ2-1	CASSLYQGRNEQFF
TRBV7-6	TRBJ2-3	CASSLVPGPRSTDTQYF
TRBV28	TRBJ1-2	CASSPGQAYGCTF
TRBV7-9	TRBJ1-1	CASSSSVNTEAFF
TRBV7-9	TRBJ1-2	CASSPHAGPPYGYTF
TRBV6-5	TRBJ1-2	CASSYLSDYGYTF
TRBV4-2	TRBJ2-5	CASRVGQRYQETQYF
TRBV24-1	TRBJ2-5	CATSDSIGGGTKETQYF
TRBV24-1	TRBJ2-7	CATSDLGREQYF
TRBV28	TRBJ2-5	CASNPPPTEGTGETQYF
TRBV7-2	TRBJ2-3	CASSPQGVSNTDTQYF
TRBV9	TRBJ1-2	CASSPQANPSGYGYTF
TRBV5-1	TRBJ2-7	CASSVGGSEQYF
TRBV29-1	TRBJ1-1	CSGLGASTEAFF
TRBV25-1	TRBJ2-6	CAGVLSGSSGANVLTF
TRBV7-2	TRBJ2-6	CASSLDGAGANVLTF
TRBV7-9	TRBJ1-2	CASGPGEGRSYGYTF
TRBV6-2/TRBV6-3	TRBJ2-1	CASTSGRNEQFF
TRBV7-9	TRBJ2-5	CASSLVVLTSGESETQYF
TRBV27	TRBJ2-3	CASSLWASGDITDTQYF
TRBV27	TRBJ2-3	CASSLYDRGIDTQYF
TRBV27	TRBJ2-6	CASSLTSQASSGANVLTF
TRBV5-6	TRBJ2-3	CASSLEGAPTDTQYF
TRBV20-1	TRBJ2-3	CSASWPAGGTPTDTQYF
TRBV12-3/TRBV12-4	TRBJ2-7	CASRQSPSYEQYF